The present T cell receptor (beta chain) was sequenced within a study of CD8+ T cells in alopecia areata. Background on the study: Tofacitinib continued for 6 to 18 months and was then withheld for 6 months. Study results and limitations: Since there was just one nonresponder, nobody can yet say how baseline CD8+ expansion ties to response. Scalp specimens additionally yield sequences from normal skin's resident alphabeta T cells. Both scalp clonality and the expanded CD8+ clones among the top 100 showed a significant decrease with tofacitinib.

The treatment is: oral pan-JAK inhibitor, 5-10 mg twice daily. cDNA serving as the sequencing template came from extracted, reverse transcribed RNA. Produced via immunoSEQ multiplex PCR; TCRdb's table is partial and in-frame only. Of about 190,000 clones in the sample, about three fifths were seen once. Germline assignment: CDR1 MGHRA and CDR2 YSYEKL. The trim removed 3 bases at V and 8 bases at J, leaving 2 bases unmatched. CDR3 length: 14 amino acids. Worth noting for this clone: Its antigen is not identified.

This chain uses TRBV4-1 with TRBJ2-4; 12 bases map to TRBD1. The sequence came from a human donor with alopecia areata. The starting material was CD4+ T cells sorted from blood, obtained at week 24, from a patient treated with tofacitinib. CDR3 sequence: CASSQGQGAYIQYF. In DNA form, the CDR3 reads TGCGCCAGCAGCCAGGGACAGGGGGCTTACATTCAGTACTTC.